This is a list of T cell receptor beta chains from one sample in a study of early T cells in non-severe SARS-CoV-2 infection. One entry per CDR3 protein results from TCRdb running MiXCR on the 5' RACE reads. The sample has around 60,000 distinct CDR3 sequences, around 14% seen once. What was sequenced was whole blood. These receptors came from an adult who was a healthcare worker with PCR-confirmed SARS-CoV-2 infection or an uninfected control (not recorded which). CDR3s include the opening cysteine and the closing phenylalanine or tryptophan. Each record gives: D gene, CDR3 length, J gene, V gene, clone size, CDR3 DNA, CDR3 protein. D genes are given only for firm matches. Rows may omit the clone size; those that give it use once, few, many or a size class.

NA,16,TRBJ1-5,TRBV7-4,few,TGTGCCAGCAGCTTATATTTCACTGCCTTCAATCAGCCCCAGCATTTT,CASSLYFTAFNQPQHF
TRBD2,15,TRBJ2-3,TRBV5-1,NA,TGCGCCAGCAGCCCCACTAGCGGGGGGTTTGATACGCAGTATTTT,CASSPTSGGFDTQYF
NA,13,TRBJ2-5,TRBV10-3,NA,TGTGCCATCAGGATTGAAGGGGAAGAGACCCAGTACTTC,CAIRIEGEETQYF
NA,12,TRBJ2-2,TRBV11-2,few,TGTGCCAGCAGCTTTTCCGGACAGGAGCTGTTTTTT,CASSFSGQELFF
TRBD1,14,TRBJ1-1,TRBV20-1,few,TGCAGTGCTAGAAGTAGACAGGGGAACACTGAAGCTTTCTTT,CSARSRQGNTEAFF
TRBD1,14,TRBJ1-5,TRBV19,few,TGTGCCAGTATGGACAGGCGAAACAATCAGCCCCAGCATTTT,CASMDRRNNQPQHF
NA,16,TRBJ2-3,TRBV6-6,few,TGTGCCAGCAGTTACGGTCGGGGAAGGCGCACAGATACGCAGTATTTT,CASSYGRGRRTDTQYF
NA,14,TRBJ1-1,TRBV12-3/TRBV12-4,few,TGTGCCAGCACCCGGTCAGGGATGAACACTGAAGCTTTCTTT,CASTRSGMNTEAFF
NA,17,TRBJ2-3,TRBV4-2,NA,TGTGCCAGCAGCCAAGAAAGAACGGGATTACGCACAGATACGCAGTATTTT,CASSQERTGLRTDTQYF
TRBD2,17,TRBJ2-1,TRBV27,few,TGTGCCAGCACCACTAGGCGCGTAGCGGGAAATTACAATGAGCAGTTCTTC,CASTTRRVAGNYNEQFF
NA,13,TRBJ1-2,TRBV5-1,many,TGCGCCAGCAGCTTGGACAGTAACTATGGCTACACCTTC,CASSLDSNYGYTF
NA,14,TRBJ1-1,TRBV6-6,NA,TGTGCCAGCAGTTACTCGGGGGCCGAAACTGAAGCTTTCTTT,CASSYSGAETEAFF
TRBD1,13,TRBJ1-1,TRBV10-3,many,TGTGCCATCAGTGGACAGGGTGATAATGAAGCTTTCTTT,CAISGQGDNEAFF
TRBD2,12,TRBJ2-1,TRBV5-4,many,TGTGCCAGCAGCACCGGACTAGCTGGGCAGTTCTTC,CASSTGLAGQFF
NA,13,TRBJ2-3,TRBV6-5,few,TGTGCCAGCACCACCGGGGGCACAGATACGCAGTATTTT,CASTTGGTDTQYF
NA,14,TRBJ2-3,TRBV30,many,TGTGCCTGGAGTAGGACCGCGGGGACAGATACGCAGTATTTT,CAWSRTAGTDTQYF
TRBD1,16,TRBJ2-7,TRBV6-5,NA,TGTGCCAGCAGTTACCCGAGACAGGGTGGGGGATACGAGCAGTACTTC,CASSYPRQGGGYEQYF
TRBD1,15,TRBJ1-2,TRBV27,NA,TGTGCCAGCAGTTTACAGGGGGCTGGGAACTATGGCTACACCTTC,CASSLQGAGNYGYTF
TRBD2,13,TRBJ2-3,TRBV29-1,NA,TGCAGCGTAGAGCGGGGTAGCACAGATACGCAGTATTTT,CSVERGSTDTQYF
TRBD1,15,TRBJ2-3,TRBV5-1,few,TGCGCCAGCAGCGGGGGACAGGCGACGACAGATACGCAGTATTTT,CASSGGQATTDTQYF
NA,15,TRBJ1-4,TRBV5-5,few,TGTGCCAGCAGCAAGGACAGTGCAACTAATGAAAAACTGTTTTTT,CASSKDSATNEKLFF
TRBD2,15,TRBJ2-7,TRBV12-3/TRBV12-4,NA,TGTGCCAGCAGTGTCCTAGCGGGGGGTTCCTACGAGCAGTACTTC,CASSVLAGGSYEQYF
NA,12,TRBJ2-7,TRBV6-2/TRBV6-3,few,TGTGCCAGCAGTCGCCCCGTGGGCGAGCAGTACTTC,CASSRPVGEQYF
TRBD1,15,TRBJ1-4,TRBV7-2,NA,TGTGCCAGCAGCGCAACCGGGACAGGGGAGGGAAAACTGTTTTTT,CASSATGTGEGKLFF
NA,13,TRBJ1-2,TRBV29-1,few,TGCAGCGTTGAGATAGGGTCGGGCTATGGCTACACCTTC,CSVEIGSGYGYTF
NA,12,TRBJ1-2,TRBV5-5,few,TGTGCCAGCAGCCATGAGGGCTATGGCTACACCTTC,CASSHEGYGYTF
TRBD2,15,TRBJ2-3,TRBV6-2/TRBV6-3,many,TGTGCCAGCAGTTACGGGACTACTAGCACAGATACGCAGTATTTT,CASSYGTTSTDTQYF
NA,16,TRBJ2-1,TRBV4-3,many,TGCGCCAGCAGCCAAGAGGTGGGGGGGCCTTACAATGAGCAGTTCTTC,CASSQEVGGPYNEQFF